This T cell receptor beta chain was captured in a study of shared clonotypes between healthy human individuals. Looking at the study overall: Used for every donor were three CD4 naive, three CD4 memory, two CD8 naive and one CD8 memory plate. Study-wide results and limits: The study's rarefaction showed incomplete sorted-subset sequencing despite large depth.

A note on this clone: Its antigen is unidentified.

Measured with immunoSEQ multiplex PCR; TCRdb has only the in-frame clones, and not every one. The sample shows 1,500,000 or so clones, 97% to 99% of them seen only once. V lost 2 bases, J lost 0 bases, and 15 bases lay in between. This CDR3 has 17 amino acids. CDR1 and CDR2 (germline): SGDLS, YYNGEE. Nashville, Tennessee was home to all donors, who were Caucasian adults. Sequencing input: naive CD4+ T cells sorted from blood. Subset specified: CD45RA+ positively selected. This receptor was identified in a man aged 25 to 45 in good health. The V and J genes are TRBV9 and TRBJ2-1; D may be TRBD1 or TRBD2 (5 bases each). In DNA, the CDR3 is TGTGCCAGCAGCGTCGGGACGTCCCCTATCTCCTACAATGAGCAGTTCTTC. As protein: CASSVGTSPISYNEQFF.